Below are 28 T cell receptor beta chains sequenced from a single sample in a study of blood T cell repertoires in COVID-19. Clones were read by immunoSEQ multiplex PCR, and TCRdb kept only the in-frame ones, dropping some. The sample has over 60,000 clones, 89% seen once. Sequences were obtained from peripheral blood. These receptors were collected from an elderly man with acute or convalescent COVID-19.

J is TRBJ1-2 and V is TRBV30; 7 bases map to TRBD1. This CDR3 is built from 13 residues. Germline V gene data show CDR1 as GTSNPN and CDR2 as SVGIG (reference sequence). The J segment lost 10 bases and the V segment lost 3 bases, leaving 11 bases of the junction unmatched. This CDR3 reads CAWRAPWDSLYTF. Here the CDR3 DNA reads TGTGCCTGGAGAGCTCCCTGGGACAGCCTCTACACCTTC.

The chain carries TRBV10-2 and TRBJ2-5; D uncertain. The CDR3 has 13 amino acids. With 8 bases removed from V and 2 bases from J, the gap between germline ends came to 12 bases. From germline, CDR1 is WSHSY and CDR2 SAAADI. CDR3 DNA sequence: TGCGCCAGCTTCCAACAACCACAAGAGACCCAGTACTTC. Translated, it gives CASFQQPQETQYF.

The V gene is TRBV20-1, the J gene TRBJ2-4; 11 bases map to TRBD1. Unmatched junction bases numbered 9, after V lost 3 bases and J lost 2 bases. The CDR3 has 17 amino acids. Germline CDR1 and CDR2: DFQATT and SNEGSKA (reference sequence). The CDR3 nucleotides read TGCAGTGCTAGTCCCGGACAGGGGGCAGCGTCCAAAAACATTCAGTACTTC. Translated, it gives CSASPGQGAASKNIQYF.

This chain links TRBV19 with TRBJ1-1; 7 positions match TRBD1. Unmatched junction bases numbered 5, after V lost 6 bases and J lost 10 bases. CDR3 length equals 11 residues. In germline, CDR1 is LNHDA, CDR2 SQIVND (reference sequence). CDR3 residues: CASSRDRTAFF. The CDR3 region has the DNA TGTGCCAGTAGCCGGGACAGAACAGCTTTCTTT.

The V and J genes are TRBV30 and TRBJ1-4; D is ambiguous. V lost 8 bases to trimming and J lost 7 bases, with 14 bases between them. This CDR3 contains 12 residues. Germline CDR1 is GTSNPN and CDR2 is SVGIG (reference sequence). CDR3 sequence reads: CALSLTGEKLFF. The CDR3 bases are TGTGCCCTGTCTTTAACGGGTGAAAAACTGTTTTTT. Supplemented by reference TRBV30 and TRBJ1-4, the full variable domain reads SQTIHQWPATLVQPVGSPLSLECTVEGTSNPNLYWYRQAAGRGLQLLFYSVGIGQISSEVPQNLSASRPQDRQFILSSKKLLLSDSGFYLCALSLTGEKLFFGSGTQLSVL.

This rearrangement joins TRBV24-1 to TRBJ2-3, with 7 bases fitting TRBD2. CDR3 length: 14 amino acids. The J segment lost 4 bases and the V segment lost 3 bases, leaving 3 bases of the junction unmatched. Germline loops: CDR1 KGHDR, CDR2 SFDVKD. CDR3 loop: CATSDPGGADTQYF. The CDR3 bases are TGTGCCACCAGTGATCCTGGGGGGGCAGATACGCAGTATTTT.

The chain joins TRBV27 to TRBJ1-2, with D perhaps TRBD1 (5 bases). The CDR3 has 13 residues. Germline V gene sequence: CDR1 MNHEY, CDR2 SMNVEV (reference sequence). V was trimmed by 6 bases and J by 0 bases, leaving 8 bases between them. DNA for the CDR3: TGTGCCAGCAGGGGGGGAGCTAACTATGGCTACACCTTC. It specifies CASRGGANYGYTF.

CDR3 coding DNA: TGCGCCAGCACCCCCGGCAGGGTGGGCACCGGGGAGCTGTTTTTT. Its translation: CASTPGRVGTGELFF. This chain links TRBV10-1 with TRBJ2-2; D perhaps matches TRBD1 (5 bases). This CDR3 is 15 amino acids long. V lost 7 bases and J lost 4, with 16 bases in between. Looked up from germline, CDR1 is WNHNN and CDR2 is SYGVQD (reference sequence).

The chain employs TRBV10-3 and TRBJ1-3, with D unclear. V gave up 2 bases and J gave up 2 bases, with 7 bases separating them. Germline assignment: CDR1 ENHRY and CDR2 SYGVKD. This CDR3 has 14 residues. The CDR3 nucleotides read TGTGCCATCAGTGAGAAACAGCCTGGAAACACCATATATTTT. It codes for CAISEKQPGNTIYF.

This clone was observed a handful of times. This chain connects TRBV5-4 to TRBJ2-1; 8 nucleotides line up with TRBD1. CDR1 is SGHNT, CDR2 YYREEE, per germline (reference sequence). The CDR3 is 14 residues long. Trimming cost V 5 bases and J 7 bases; bases outside gene matches: 8. CDR3: CASRAGQAMNEQFF. The CDR3 DNA reads as TGTGCCAGCAGGGCGGGACAGGCCATGAATGAGCAGTTCTTC.

This clone turned up a few times. The chain combines TRBV9 with TRBJ1-2, with D uncertain. The CDR3 has 15 residues. Between the trimmed V and J ends, which lost 1 base and 8 bases, there was a span of 18 bases. In germline, CDR1 is SGDLS, CDR2 YYNGEE. CDR3 nucleotide sequence: TGTGCCAGCAGCGTATTGAGACCGGGGAAGTTAGGCTACACCTTC. Translating it yields CASSVLRPGKLGYTF.

The chain recombines TRBV25-1 with TRBJ2-2; D perhaps matches TRBD2 (6 bases). Germline V gene data show CDR1 as MGHDK and CDR2 as SYGVNS. V lost 7 bases, J lost 6 bases, and 12 bases lay in between. This CDR3 is 13 amino acids long. CDR3 in amino acids: CASTPSGAGELFF. DNA of the CDR3: TGTGCCAGCACGCCCTCGGGGGCCGGGGAGCTGTTTTTT.

This chain links TRBV29-1 with TRBJ2-7, with TRBD1 as a possible D gene (8 bases). V was trimmed by 4 bases and J by 2 bases, leaving 12 bases between them. This CDR3 is built from 13 residues. Germline CDR1 reads SQVTM; CDR2 reads ANQGSEA. CDR3 loop: CSVGQGRAYEQYF. The CDR3, as DNA: TGCAGCGTTGGACAGGGGAGGGCCTACGAGCAGTACTTC.

This clone has only one observation. This rearrangement joins TRBV9 to TRBJ2-1; 7 positions match TRBD1. The CDR3 has 13 amino acids. The germline V gene encodes CDR1 SGDLS and CDR2 YYNGEE. Trimming cost V 6 bases and J 7 bases; bases outside gene matches: 7. CDR3: CASTQGHLNEQFF. DNA for the CDR3: TGTGCCAGCACACAGGGGCATTTAAATGAGCAGTTCTTC.

This clone was picked up one time. The gene calls are TRBV5-6 and TRBJ1-5; the D gene is possibly TRBD1 (5 bases). The germline V gene has CDR1 SGHDT and CDR2 YYEEEE. This CDR3 spans 16 amino acids. The V end lost 1 base, the J end lost 4 bases, and 15 bases lay between the germline ends. CDR3: CASSLRATGRNQPQHF. The CDR3 region has the DNA TGTGCCAGCAGCTTGAGGGCCACAGGTAGGAATCAGCCCCAGCATTTT.

The chain is built from TRBV27 and TRBJ2-2, with D unresolved. Germline CDR1 is MNHEY and CDR2 is SMNVEV (reference sequence). CDR3 size: 15 residues. V lost 2 bases to trimming and J lost 2 bases, with 9 bases between them. CDR3 sequence (DNA): TGTGCCAGCAGTTTAGATAGGAGAAACACCGGGGAGCTGTTTTTT. As protein: CASSLDRRNTGELFF.

V usage is TRBV5-4 and J usage is TRBJ1-2, with 7 bases matching TRBD1. The CDR3 sequence is 15 residues long. Germline CDR1 SGHNT, CDR2 YYREEE (reference sequence). V lost 3 bases, J lost 8 bases, and 13 bases stayed unmatched. The CDR3 DNA is TGTGCCAGCAGCTCCGGGACAGCCTTCCAAGGGGGCTACACCTTC. Translating gives CASSSGTAFQGGYTF.

V gene TRBV30 combines with J gene TRBJ2-7; the D gene is possibly TRBD1 (6 bases). Germline lookup yields CDR1 GTSNPN and CDR2 SVGIG (reference sequence). The germline V and J ends were trimmed by 4 bases and 0 bases, with 13 bases remaining between them. The CDR3 is 14 amino acids. CDR3 residues: CAWKGEGVSYEQYF. The CDR3 nucleotides read TGTGCCTGGAAGGGGGAAGGGGTCTCCTACGAGCAGTACTTC.

V and J are TRBV2 and TRBJ1-2; D is unclear. The CDR3 has 14 amino acids. Germline V lookup: CDR1 SNHLY, CDR2 FYNNEI. Trimming stripped 4 bases from V and 0 bases from J, with 9 bases between. The CDR3 loop is CASSGRWTNYGYTF. For the CDR3, the DNA is TGTGCCAGCAGTGGGCGGTGGACTAACTATGGCTACACCTTC.

This rearrangement joins TRBV29-1 to TRBJ2-1, with 7 bases aligning to TRBD1. Germline trimming cut 7 bases from V and 3 bases from J; bases unmatched to any gene: 6. The length of the CDR3 is 13 residues. The germline CDR1 and CDR2 sequences are SQVTM and ANQGSEA. Here the CDR3 DNA reads TGCAGCGGCCGGGACAGCGGCTACAATGAGCAGTTCTTC. Protein: CSGRDSGYNEQFF.

The rearrangement links TRBV7-9 to TRBJ1-6; 9 bases fit TRBD1. The V segment lost 6 bases and the J segment 6 bases; nucleotides outside the gene matches: 6. Germline V gene lookup returns CDR1 SEHNR and CDR2 FQNEAQ (reference sequence). The CDR3 covers 15 residues. The CDR3 DNA reads as TGTGCCAGCAGTCCGGGGACAGGGCCTAATTCACCCCTCCACTTT. Translating gives CASSPGTGPNSPLHF.

The V call is TRBV2, the J call TRBJ1-2; a weak D match, TRBD1 (5 bases). The V gene lost 4 bases and the J gene lost 2 bases, with 11 bases spanning the gap. Germline-derived CDR1 and CDR2 are SNHLY and FYNNEI. There are 14 residues in the CDR3. The CDR3 is CASSVRGINYGYTF. CDR3 DNA: TGTGCCAGCAGTGTTAGGGGCATCAACTATGGCTACACCTTC.

This chain connects TRBV4-1 to TRBJ2-5; 9 nucleotides match TRBD2. The CDR3 is 16 amino acids. Germline V lookup: CDR1 MGHRA, CDR2 YSYEKL. The V segment lost 3 bases and the J segment 4 bases; nucleotides outside the gene matches: 9. The CDR3 sequence: CASSQGGLAGRETQYF. CDR3 DNA: TGCGCCAGCAGCCAGGGGGGACTAGCAGGTAGAGAGACCCAGTACTTC.

This clone was counted once. The rearrangement joins TRBV10-2 to TRBJ1-1; maybe TRBD1 (6 bases). V was trimmed by 4 bases and J by 8 bases, leaving 14 bases between them. The CDR3 length is 13 residues. CDR1 WSHSY and CDR2 SAAADI come from the germline V gene. CDR3 coding DNA: TGCGCCAGCAGTGCGAACACCGGGACAGAAGCTTTCTTT. It encodes CASSANTGTEAFF.

The genes are TRBV3-1 (or the pseudogene TRBV3-2) and TRBJ1-2, with 8 bases identical to TRBD1. This CDR3 is 12 amino acids long. The germline gives CDR1 LGHDT, CDR2 YNNKEL (reference sequence). After removal of 4 bases from V and 8 bases from J, the junction contained 3 bases not matched to a gene. The chain's CDR3 is CASSRDRNGYTF. The CDR3 region has the DNA TGTGCCAGCAGCCGGGACAGGAACGGCTACACCTTC.

The chain carries TRBV5-6 and TRBJ1-1; D may be TRBD1 (6 bases). The germline V and J ends were trimmed by 8 bases and 3 bases, with 14 bases remaining between them. CDR3 size: 13 residues. CDR1 is SGHDT and CDR2 is YYEEEE in the germline V gene. The CDR3 reads CASNLRGHTEAFF. As DNA, the CDR3 is TGTGCCAGTAACCTCAGGGGACACACTGAAGCTTTCTTT.

This clone occurred once. This chain links TRBV20-1 with TRBJ1-1; 12 bases are shared with TRBD1. V was clipped by 6 bases and J by 13 bases; unmatched bases: 6. The CDR3 spans 11 residues. Germline V gene sequence: CDR1 DFQATT, CDR2 SNEGSKA (reference sequence). The CDR3 region is CSARDRGHDFF. Written as DNA, the CDR3 is TGCAGTGCCCGGGACAGGGGGCATGATTTCTTT.

This clone has only a few counts. This chain uses TRBV3-1 (or the pseudogene TRBV3-2) with TRBJ1-2; D is perhaps TRBD1 (5 bases). There are 14 residues in the CDR3. Trimming took 3 bases from V and 0 from J, leaving 8 bases between them. Germline CDR1 is LGHDT and CDR2 is YNNKEL (reference sequence). The DNA for the CDR3 is TGTGCCAGCAGCCACCTGACAGCTAACTATGGCTACACCTTC. This translates into CASSHLTANYGYTF.